These 5 T cell receptor beta chains came from one sample sequenced in a study of cytomegalovirus exposure and HLA in healthy donors. Vbeta (60) and Jbeta (13) primers were used in the PCR. Clones were read by immunoSEQ multiplex PCR, and TCRdb kept only the in-frame ones, dropping some. Found here are around 100,000 clones, around three quarters of them singletons; the top ten hold 5.2%. Sequenced: PBMCs. The receptor source for this set is a female donor in good health and CMV-seropositive.

The CDR3, as DNA: TGCGCCAGCAGCCAAGTAACAGTCAATAGCAATCAGCCCCAGCATTTT. Translating it yields CASSQVTVNSNQPQHF. The V gene is TRBV4-1, the J gene TRBJ1-5, with D unclear. This CDR3 is 16 amino acids long. The V end lost 1 base, the J end lost 0 bases, and 10 bases lay between the germline ends. Germline V gene data show CDR1 as MGHRA and CDR2 as YSYEKL.

The chain joins TRBV30 to TRBJ1-4, with D possibly TRBD1 on 5 matching bases. CDR1 is GTSNPN and CDR2 is SVGIG in the germline V gene (reference sequence). This CDR3 contains 15 residues. CDR3 residues: CSGRAIPATNEKLFF. As DNA, the CDR3 is TGTAGTGGCAGGGCCATCCCCGCAACTAATGAAAAACTGTTTTTT. The full variable domain, rest sourced from reference TRBV30 and TRBJ1-4, is SQTIHQWPATLVQPVGSPLSLECTVEGTSNPNLYWYRQAAGRGLQLLFYSVGIGQISSEVPQNLSASRPQDRQFILSSKKLLLSDSGFYLCSGRAIPATNEKLFFGSGTQLSVL.

The chain employs TRBV7-8 and TRBJ2-1; 7 nucleotides align to TRBD2. This CDR3 has 16 residues. V shed 2 bases, J shed 0 bases, and the junction held 4 bases outside the gene matches. Germline CDR1 and CDR2: SGHVS and FQNEAQ. CDR3 amino acids: CASSLSGASSYNEQFF. CDR3 sequence (DNA): TGTGCCAGCAGCTTAAGCGGGGCAAGCTCCTACAATGAGCAGTTCTTC.

Written as DNA, the CDR3 is TGTGCCAGCAGTCTTGGACTTACCTACAATGAGCAGTTCTTC. This encodes CASSLGLTYNEQFF. The V call is TRBV11-2, the J call TRBJ2-1; D possibly corresponds to TRBD2 (5 bases). The CDR3 contains 14 residues. The V end was cut by 6 bases, the J end by 2 bases, with 11 bases between. CDR1 is SGHAT and CDR2 is FQNNGV in the germline V gene.

The chain couples TRBV7-2 to TRBJ1-3; the match to TRBD1 covers 7 bases. Trimming took 5 bases from V and 4 from J; bases not matched to a gene: 11. The V gene's germline CDR1 is SGHTA and CDR2 FQGNSA. This CDR3 region has 16 residues. CDR3 DNA sequence: TGTGCCAGCAGCCCTAAGCAACAGGGGTTGGGAAACACCATATATTTT. This sequence encodes CASSPKQQGLGNTIYF. Using reference TRBV7-2 and TRBJ1-3 for the parts outside the CDR3, the full variable domain is GAGVSQSPSNKVTEKGKDVELRCDPISGHTALYWYRQSLGQGLEFLIYFQGNSAPDKSGLPSDRFSAERTGGSVSTLTIQRTQQEDSAVYLCASSPKQQGLGNTIYFGEGSWLTVV.